This TCR beta chain comes out of a study of blood T cell repertoires in COVID-19. Study summary: Italy, Spain and the United States were the sources of the convalescent and acute COVID-19 samples. In each case, the material was cDNA or gDNA derived from T cells, B-cell-depleted T cells, or PBMCs.

Original data processing: Amplification of reference gene primers was used by the study to estimate nucleated cell counts. Clones were sequenced by immunoSEQ multiplex PCR, and TCRdb holds only the in-frame ones, with some missing. From that table come the V and J calls and clone size; the DNA was used to work out D and trimming. The sample contains around 130,000 clones, about four fifths of which appear only once. Germline-derived CDR1 and CDR2 are SGHRS and YFSETQ. Trimming cost V 3 bases and J 7 bases; bases outside gene matches: 11. This CDR3 has 16 residues. Only one count was recorded for this clone. This sample also contains other DNA sequences that code for the same CDR3.

The sequence was obtained from a man aged 55 to 70 with acute or convalescent COVID-19. The J gene is TRBJ2-1, the V gene TRBV5-1, with 9 bases that match TRBD2. The specimen was peripheral blood. CDR3 protein: CASSSGLAGENNEQFF. As DNA, the CDR3 is TGCGCCAGCAGCTCGGGACTAGCAGGAGAGAATAATGAGCAGTTCTTC. Full variable domain (missing parts from reference TRBV5-1 and TRBJ2-1): KAGVTQTPRYLIKTRGQQVTLSCSPISGHRSVSWYQQTPGQGLQFLFEYFSETQRNKGNFPGRFSGRQFSNSRSEMNVSTLELGDSALYLCASSSGLAGENNEQFFGPGTRLTVL.